What follows describes a single T cell receptor (beta chain). This sample stems from a study of naive and memory T cell subsets. Four PCR rounds used nested alpha and beta constant region primers plus the SP2 primer. For blood and skin samples, reverse transcription used TCR alpha and beta constant primers. Each CDR3 protein is one row after TCRdb ran MiXCR on the 5' RACE reads. Here the sample spans approximately 52,000 distinct CDR3 sequences, 4% to 5% being singletons. This CDR3 is 17 amino acids long. CDR1 LNHDA and CDR2 SQIVND come from the germline V gene (reference sequence). Trimming cost V 4 bases and J 7 bases; bases outside gene matches: 14. A UMI-containing oligonucleotide was joined by 3' ligation to the TCR cDNA template. RNA was extracted from around 2.7 ml of whole blood of healthy adults.

The chain employs TRBV19 and TRBJ2-1; 9 bases are a match to TRBD2. This receptor was taken from a female donor in good health. The CDR3 region has the DNA TGTGCCAGTAGTACAAAGGCGCTAGCGGGGCTTATTAATGAGCAGTTCTTC. Translation: CASSTKALAGLINEQFF.